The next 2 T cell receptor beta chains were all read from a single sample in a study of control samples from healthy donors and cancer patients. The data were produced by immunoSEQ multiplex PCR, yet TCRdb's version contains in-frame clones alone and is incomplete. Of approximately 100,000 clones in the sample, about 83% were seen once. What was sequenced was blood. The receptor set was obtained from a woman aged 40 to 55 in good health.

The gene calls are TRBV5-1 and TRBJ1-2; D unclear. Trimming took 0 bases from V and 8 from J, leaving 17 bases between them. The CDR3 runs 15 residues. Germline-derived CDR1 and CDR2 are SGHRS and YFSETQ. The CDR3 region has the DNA TGCGCCAGCAGCTTGGCGGGGTTTGTGGCGGGCGGCTACACCTTC. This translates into CASSLAGFVAGGYTF. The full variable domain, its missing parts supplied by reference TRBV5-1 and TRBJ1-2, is KAGVTQTPRYLIKTRGQQVTLSCSPISGHRSVSWYQQTPGQGLQFLFEYFSETQRNKGNFPGRFSGRQFSNSRSEMNVSTLELGDSALYLCASSLAGFVAGGYTFGSGTRLTVV.

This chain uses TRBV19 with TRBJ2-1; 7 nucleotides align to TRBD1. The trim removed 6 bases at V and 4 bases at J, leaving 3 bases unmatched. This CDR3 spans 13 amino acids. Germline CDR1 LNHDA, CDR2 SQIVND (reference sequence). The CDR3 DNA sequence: TGTGCCAGTAGCCCGACAGGGTACAATGAGCAGTTCTTC. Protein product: CASSPTGYNEQFF.